This is a list of T cell receptor beta chains from one sample in a study of cytomegalovirus exposure and HLA in healthy donors. Libraries were prepared by immunoSEQ multiplex PCR; TCRdb keeps only in-frame clonotypes and omits some of them. This sample has fewer than 200,000 clones, with around 75% found just once. Material: PBMCs. The source of these receptors is a man younger than 35 in good health and CMV-seronegative. Each CDR3 is given with its conserved first and last residue. A D gene is named only where the DNA matches it firmly. Clone size is given for some rows only: seen once, a few or many times, or a class if the clone is expanded.

DNA: TGTGCCAGCAGTGAAGGACAGGGAAAAGATACGCAGTATTTT
CDR3: CASSEGQGKDTQYF
D: TRBD1
size: NA
J: TRBJ2-3
V: TRBV6-5

DNA: TGTGCCAGCAGTTACACACAGGGAGCCGAGCAGTACTTC
CDR3: CASSYTQGAEQYF
D: NA
size: NA
J: TRBJ2-7
V: TRBV6-5

DNA: TGTGCCAGCTCGTCGGGGAGGCGGAACACTGAAGCTTTCTTT
CDR3: CASSSGRRNTEAFF
D: NA
size: once
J: TRBJ1-1
V: TRBV18

DNA: TGTGCCAGCAGCGTAGGGCTGAACAGGGAGCAGTACTTC
CDR3: CASSVGLNREQYF
D: NA
size: NA
J: TRBJ2-7
V: TRBV9

DNA: TGTGCCAGCAGGGACACTAACAATGAGCAGTTCTTC
CDR3: CASRDTNNEQFF
D: NA
size: NA
J: TRBJ2-1
V: TRBV5-5

DNA: TGTGCCAGCAGCTCCGACAGTCAAAACTATGGCTACACCTTC
CDR3: CASSSDSQNYGYTF
D: NA
size: NA
J: TRBJ1-2
V: TRBV5-4

DNA: TGTGCCAGCAGCTTGCTAGGGCAGGGGGCGTCCGGGGAGCTGTTTTTT
CDR3: CASSLLGQGASGELFF
D: TRBD1
size: NA
J: TRBJ2-2
V: TRBV5-6

DNA: TGTGCCAGCAGCACGGCGGGACTAGCTTACAATGAGCAGTTCTTC
CDR3: CASSTAGLAYNEQFF
D: TRBD2
size: NA
J: TRBJ2-1
V: TRBV2

DNA: TGTGCCAGCAGCTCGCAGGGCTACTCTGGAAACACCATATATTTT
CDR3: CASSSQGYSGNTIYF
D: NA
size: few
J: TRBJ1-3
V: TRBV9

DNA: TGTGCCAGTAGTATCTCCCCCAACTATGGCTACACCTTC
CDR3: CASSISPNYGYTF
D: NA
size: NA
J: TRBJ1-2
V: TRBV19

DNA: TGTGCCAGCAGTTTCGGGACAGGGGGCTACTACGAGCAGTACTTC
CDR3: CASSFGTGGYYEQYF
D: TRBD1
size: NA
J: TRBJ2-7
V: TRBV27

DNA: TGTTCCAGCAGACCCTCTGCGGGAGCGGTCGGGGAGCTGTTTTTT
CDR3: CSSRPSAGAVGELFF
D: TRBD2
size: NA
J: TRBJ2-2
V: TRBV7-9

DNA: TGTGCCAGCAGTGACAAAGCGGGGGGCACAGATACGCAGTATTTT
CDR3: CASSDKAGGTDTQYF
D: TRBD2
size: NA
J: TRBJ2-3
V: TRBV6-4

DNA: TGCGCCAGCAGCCCGGAGGGCGGAAACACCATATATTTT
CDR3: CASSPEGGNTIYF
D: NA
size: NA
J: TRBJ1-3
V: TRBV5-1

DNA: TGTGCCAGCAGTTACTTGGGGGCCAGCACTGAAGCTTTCTTT
CDR3: CASSYLGASTEAFF
D: NA
size: NA
J: TRBJ1-1
V: TRBV6-5

DNA: TGTGCCATCAGTGAGTCCGCAGGGATGCCCTACAATGAGCAGTTCTTC
CDR3: CAISESAGMPYNEQFF
D: NA
size: NA
J: TRBJ2-1
V: TRBV10-3

DNA: TGTGCCGCCGGTTATGGGAACACTGAAGCTTTCTTT
CDR3: CAAGYGNTEAFF
D: NA
size: NA
J: TRBJ1-1
V: TRBV7-9

DNA: TGCAGCGTTGAGGTCAGATACCAAGAGACCCAGTACTTC
CDR3: CSVEVRYQETQYF
D: NA
size: few
J: TRBJ2-5
V: TRBV29-1

DNA: TGCGCCAGCACGGTCGAGCCGGAACAGCCCTATGGCTACACCTTC
CDR3: CASTVEPEQPYGYTF
D: NA
size: NA
J: TRBJ1-2
V: TRBV5-1

DNA: TGCGCCAGCAGCTTAATACCCCGACTAGCGGGAGGTTGGGATGAGCAGTTCTTC
CDR3: CASSLIPRLAGGWDEQFF
D: TRBD2
size: NA
J: TRBJ2-1
V: TRBV5-1

DNA: TGTGCCAGCAGCTGGGGGACAGGGAGGCGGCACACTGAAGCTTTCTTT
CDR3: CASSWGTGRRHTEAFF
D: TRBD1
size: NA
J: TRBJ1-1
V: TRBV5-6

DNA: TGTGCCAGCAGCGGTGTTGGAGGGCAGCGAAACACCGGGGAGCTGTTTTTT
CDR3: CASSGVGGQRNTGELFF
D: NA
size: NA
J: TRBJ2-2
V: TRBV9

DNA: TGTGCCAGTAGTGCCGGGGGGCACACTGAAGCTTTCTTT
CDR3: CASSAGGHTEAFF
D: NA
size: NA
J: TRBJ1-1
V: TRBV19

DNA: TGTGCCAGCAGCCTCGACAGGGAGCAGTACTTC
CDR3: CASSLDREQYF
D: NA
size: NA
J: TRBJ2-7
V: TRBV7-9

DNA: TGTGCCATCACCGACCCACTATCCCCGGATGATGAGCAGTTCTTC
CDR3: CAITDPLSPDDEQFF
D: NA
size: NA
J: TRBJ2-1
V: TRBV10-3

DNA: TGTGCCAGTAGTTCTGGACAGCTTAGCAATCAGCCCCAGCATTTT
CDR3: CASSSGQLSNQPQHF
D: NA
size: NA
J: TRBJ1-5
V: TRBV19